A single sample gave rise to the 17 T cell receptor beta chains below, sequenced in a study of PD-1 blockade in classical Hodgkin lymphoma. As to time point: cycle 4 day 1 (C4D1), after less than 7 weeks of nivolumab. Each and every patient relapsed after autologous stem cell transplantation, and patients got differing brentuximab vedotin exposure. The study purified CD4+ T cells from thawed PBMCs using magnetic negative selection. The data were produced by immunoSEQ multiplex PCR, yet TCRdb's version contains in-frame clones alone and is incomplete. The sample yields some 22,000 clones, approximately 65% seen once. The source was CD4+ T cells from blood, collected before the fourth cycle of nivolumab. The receptors come from a human donor with classical Hodgkin lymphoma.

The gene calls are TRBV5-1 and TRBJ2-1, with D perhaps TRBD1 (5 bases). This CDR3 comprises 13 residues. The V gene's germline CDR1 is SGHRS and CDR2 YFSETQ. V dropped 0 bases and J dropped 6 bases, with 7 bases sitting between them. The CDR3 sequence is CASSLGRANEQFF. As DNA, the CDR3 is TGCGCCAGCAGCTTGGGCAGGGCCAATGAGCAGTTCTTC.

The chain is built from TRBV7-8 and TRBJ2-7; D gene uncertain. From germline, CDR1 is SGHVS and CDR2 FQNEAQ. Trimming took off 5 bases at V and 7 bases at J, with 9 bases between the two ends. CDR3 length: 11 residues. In DNA form, the CDR3 reads TGTGCCAGCAGCGAGGCCCTGGAGCAGTACTTC. Translating it yields CASSEALEQYF.

The rearrangement joins TRBV6-1 to TRBJ2-1, with D possibly matching TRBD1 (6 bases). The V end was cut by 5 bases, the J end by 13 bases, with 12 bases between. This CDR3 has 11 amino acids. Per germline, CDR1 MNHNS and CDR2 SASEGT. CDR3 in DNA: TGTGCCAGCAGTAGGACAGACACTCAGTTCTTC. It encodes CASSRTDTQFF.

The chain combines TRBV4-3 with TRBJ1-5, with 7 positions matching TRBD1. Looked up from germline, CDR1 is LGHNA and CDR2 is YSLEER. The CDR3 is 17 residues long. V lost 4 bases and J lost 0; bases outside the gene matches: 9. CDR3 DNA sequence: TGCGCCAGCAGCCGACAGGGTGTGAGGTATAGCAATCAGCCCCAGCATTTT. Amino acid sequence: CASSRQGVRYSNQPQHF.

This chain joins TRBV29-1 and TRBJ2-7, with TRBD1 identical over 10 bases. The length of the CDR3 is 13 residues. V shed 8 bases, J shed 2 bases, and the junction held 6 bases outside the gene matches. The germline V gene has CDR1 SQVTM and CDR2 ANQGSEA. CDR3 protein: CSPLGTGAYEQYF. CDR3 nucleotide sequence: TGCAGCCCCCTGGGGACAGGGGCCTACGAGCAGTACTTC.

The chain has TRBV4-1 and TRBJ2-1; the D is unclear. The CDR3 runs to 15 residues. Germline CDR1 MGHRA, CDR2 YSYEKL. Trimming removed 6 bases at V and 7 bases at J, with 19 bases between. In DNA form, the CDR3 reads TGCGCCAGCAGTCAAACAGCCACCGTCGGTAATGAGCAGTTCTTC. It codes for CASSQTATVGNEQFF.

This clone was observed a handful of times. DNA for the CDR3: TGTGCCAGTAGTATCGTAGGGGGAAACGGGGAGCTGTTTTTT. Its protein is CASSIVGGNGELFF. This chain connects TRBV19 to TRBJ2-2; TRBD1 is a possible D gene (6 bases). V was pared by 3 bases and J by 7 bases, with 12 bases between. Germline loops: CDR1 LNHDA, CDR2 SQIVND (reference sequence). The CDR3 is 14 residues long.

The table lists this clone with a few counts. V is TRBV7-9 and J is TRBJ1-1; no clear D gene. Germline CDR1 and CDR2: SEHNR and FQNEAQ (reference sequence). The CDR3 is 12 residues long. The V end was cut by 5 bases, the J end by 5 bases, with 9 bases between. CDR3 protein: CASSGLATEAFF. The CDR3 DNA reads TGTGCCAGCAGCGGACTGGCGACTGAAGCTTTCTTT.

The chain is built from TRBV19 and TRBJ2-1; possible D gene TRBD1, 6 bases. The ends were cut back, 1 base at V and 4 bases at J, with 14 bases in the middle. Germline V lookup: CDR1 LNHDA, CDR2 SQIVND (reference sequence). The CDR3 covers 16 residues. The CDR3 sequence: CASSIVGPGVYNEQFF. The CDR3, as DNA: TGTGCCAGTAGTATAGTAGGGCCAGGGGTGTACAATGAGCAGTTCTTC.

This clone was picked up a small number of times. The chain is built from TRBV7-2 and TRBJ2-7; a weak D match, TRBD2 (6 bases). Germline CDR1 reads SGHTA; CDR2 reads FQGNSA. This CDR3 has 16 amino acids. The V end lost 1 base, the J end lost 1 base, and 14 bases lay between the germline ends. The CDR3 loop is CASSLVGGVVSYEQYF. The CDR3 DNA is TGTGCCAGCAGCTTAGTGGGCGGGGTAGTGTCCTACGAGCAGTACTTC.

The J gene is TRBJ2-6, the V gene TRBV28, with 9 bases identical to TRBD1. The CDR3 loop spans 15 amino acids. CDR1 is MDHEN and CDR2 is SYDVKM in the germline V gene. V trimming: 6 bases; J trimming: 11 bases; junction bases outside the gene matches: 11. The CDR3 here is CASSPIGQGIDVLTF. As DNA, the CDR3 is TGTGCCAGCAGCCCTATTGGACAGGGGATAGACGTCCTGACTTTC. Supplemented by reference TRBV28 and TRBJ2-6, the full variable domain reads DVKVTQSSRYLVKRTGEKVFLECVQDMDHENMFWYRQDPGLGLRLIYFSYDVKMKEKGDIPEGYSVSREKKERFSLILESASTNQTSMYLCASSPIGQGIDVLTFGAGSRLTVL.

The genes are TRBV19 and TRBJ2-5, with 8 bases lining up with TRBD1. Unmatched junction bases numbered 7, after V lost 2 bases and J lost 5 bases. This CDR3 is built from 15 residues. Germline CDR1 and CDR2: LNHDA and SQIVND (reference sequence). CDR3 nucleotides: TGTGCCAGTAGTATAATCCAGGGGGCTTTGGAGACCCAGTACTTC. This sequence encodes CASSIIQGALETQYF.

The chain combines TRBV7-2 with TRBJ2-1, with a tentative D call TRBD2 (5 bases). The ends were cut back, 2 bases at V and 5 bases at J, with 10 bases in the middle. The CDR3 totals 14 residues. Germline V gene data show CDR1 as SGHTA and CDR2 as FQGNSA. The CDR3 nucleotides read TGTGCCAGCAGCTTAATACTAGTCCACAATGAGCAGTTCTTC. This translates into CASSLILVHNEQFF.

V and J are TRBV12-5 and TRBJ2-7; D is possibly TRBD2 (6 bases). The CDR3 length is 16 residues. V was trimmed by 7 bases and J by 4 bases, leaving 23 bases between them. Germline V CDR1 and CDR2: LGHNT, FRNRAP. CDR3: CASAVSSGTDQYEQYF. The CDR3 DNA reads TGTGCTAGTGCCGTTTCTTCCGGGACTGATCAGTACGAGCAGTACTTC.

The chain recombines TRBV2 with TRBJ2-1, with TRBD2 matching over 7 bases. V was clipped by 0 bases and J by 2 bases; unmatched bases: 7. The CDR3 consists of 17 residues. Germline V gene data show CDR1 as SNHLY and CDR2 as FYNNEI. The CDR3 sequence: CASSEALGAGTYNEQFF. CDR3 sequence (DNA): TGTGCCAGCAGTGAAGCATTGGGAGCGGGGACCTACAATGAGCAGTTCTTC.

The V gene is TRBV7-3, the J gene TRBJ2-5; possibly TRBD2 for D (5 bases). This CDR3 has 16 residues. From germline, CDR1 is SGHTA and CDR2 FQGTGA. Trimming pared 6 bases from V and 7 bases from J, leaving 24 bases between. For the CDR3, the DNA is TGTGCCAGCAGTCGCCAGAGGCCGGGATGGAAAGTGACCCAGTACTTC. This gives the protein CASSRQRPGWKVTQYF.

The chain combines TRBV6-5 with TRBJ1-3; D is ambiguous. Germline CDR1 reads MNHEY; CDR2 reads SVGAGI. Trimming cost V 2 bases and J 4 bases, with 6 bases left between them. The CDR3 contains 13 residues. CDR3 amino acids: CASSYLGGNTIYF. The CDR3, as DNA: TGTGCCAGCAGTTACCTGGGCGGAAACACCATATATTTT.